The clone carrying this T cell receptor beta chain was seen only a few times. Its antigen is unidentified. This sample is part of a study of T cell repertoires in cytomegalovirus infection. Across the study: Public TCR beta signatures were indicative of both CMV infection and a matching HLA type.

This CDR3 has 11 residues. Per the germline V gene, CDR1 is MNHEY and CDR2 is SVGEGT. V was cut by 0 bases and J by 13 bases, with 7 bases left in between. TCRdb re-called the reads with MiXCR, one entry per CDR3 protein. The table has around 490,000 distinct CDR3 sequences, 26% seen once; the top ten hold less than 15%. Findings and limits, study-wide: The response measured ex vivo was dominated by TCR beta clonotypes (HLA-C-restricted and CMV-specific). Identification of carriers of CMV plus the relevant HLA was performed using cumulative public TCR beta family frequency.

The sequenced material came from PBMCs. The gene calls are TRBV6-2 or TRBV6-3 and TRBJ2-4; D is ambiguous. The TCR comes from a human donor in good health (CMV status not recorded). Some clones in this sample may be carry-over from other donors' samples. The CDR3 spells CASSYSVEQYF. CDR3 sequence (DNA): TGTGCCAGCAGTTACTCAGTGGAACAGTACTTC.